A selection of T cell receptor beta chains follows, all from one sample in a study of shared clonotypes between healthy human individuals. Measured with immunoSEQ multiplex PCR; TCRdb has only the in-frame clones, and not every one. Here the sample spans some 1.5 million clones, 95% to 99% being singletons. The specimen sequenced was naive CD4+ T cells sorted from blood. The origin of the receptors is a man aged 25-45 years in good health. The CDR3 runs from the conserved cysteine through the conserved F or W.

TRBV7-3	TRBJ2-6	CASSSKTGANVLTF
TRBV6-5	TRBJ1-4	CASSYQQPNEKLFF
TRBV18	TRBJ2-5	CASSPQGQETQYF
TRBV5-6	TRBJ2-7	CASSIGLAGGPSYEQYF
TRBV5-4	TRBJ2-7	CASSLELAGDEQYF
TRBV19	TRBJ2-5	CASSKLAGEWETQYF
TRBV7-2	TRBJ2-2	CASSLMTVAGPSGELFF
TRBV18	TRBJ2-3	CASSPAGQSTDTQYF
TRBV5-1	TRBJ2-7	CASSLSPGSYEQYF
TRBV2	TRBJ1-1	CASNRAEAFF
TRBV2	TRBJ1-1	CASRTTVLNTEAFF
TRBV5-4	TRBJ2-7	CASSFRGRDYEQYF
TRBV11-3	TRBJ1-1	CASSNGGMANTEAFF
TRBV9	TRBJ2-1	CASSDPTRSGGDYNEQFF
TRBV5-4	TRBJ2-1	CASSAGLAGGEQFF
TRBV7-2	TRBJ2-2	CASSLGLTPGELFF
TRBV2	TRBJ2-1	CASNRAVSSSYNEQFF
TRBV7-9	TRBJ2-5	CASGPPLETQYF
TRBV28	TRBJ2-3	CASSLFEPDTQYF
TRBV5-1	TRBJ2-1	CASSLIVGANNEQFF
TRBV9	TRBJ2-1	CASSPRLAGRSYNEQFF
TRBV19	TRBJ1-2	CASTSRRTYGYTF
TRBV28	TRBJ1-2	CASSLGGSYGYTF
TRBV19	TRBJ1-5	CASSIRRGLYSNQPQHF
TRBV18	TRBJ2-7	CASSQNGQTSYEQYF
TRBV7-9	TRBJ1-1	CASSLARQLNTEAFF
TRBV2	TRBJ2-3	CASSELGQFGGTDTQYF
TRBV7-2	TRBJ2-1	CASSSPVRTVNEQFF
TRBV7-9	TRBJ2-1	CASSLTPWEIDNEQFF
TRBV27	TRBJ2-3	CASSLTGGTDTQYF
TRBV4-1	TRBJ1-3	CASSQGGLRGKSSGNTIYF
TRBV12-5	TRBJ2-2	CASGSLGQGPFMNTGELFF